This entry features one TCR beta chain sequence. This sample is drawn from a study of blood T cell repertoires in COVID-19. At the level of the study: The samples span acute and convalescent COVID-19 from the United States, Italy and Spain. T cells, B-cell-depleted T cells, or PBMCs provided the cDNA or gDNA that served as material.

From germline, CDR1 is LGHDT and CDR2 YNNKEL (reference sequence). V was clipped by 7 bases and J by 8 bases; unmatched bases: 9. This CDR3 is 15 amino acids long. Original handling: Amplified reference gene primers provided the basis for estimating nucleated cell counts. The assay was immunoSEQ multiplex PCR, and TCRdb's table has in-frame clones only and misses some. The DNA was the basis for D and trimming; V, J and clone size are from that table. The sample yields 120,000 to 150,000 clones, more than 80% seen once. The TCR comes from a woman aged 80 or over in a cohort sampled during active or convalescent COVID-19. The sequencing sample was made of peripheral blood. The J gene is TRBJ2-3, the V gene TRBV3-1 (or the pseudogene TRBV3-2); 13 positions match TRBD2. CDR3 sequence reads: CASTPLAGGRGTQYF. The CDR3 DNA reads TGTGCCAGCACCCCACTAGCGGGGGGGCGGGGTACGCAGTATTTT.